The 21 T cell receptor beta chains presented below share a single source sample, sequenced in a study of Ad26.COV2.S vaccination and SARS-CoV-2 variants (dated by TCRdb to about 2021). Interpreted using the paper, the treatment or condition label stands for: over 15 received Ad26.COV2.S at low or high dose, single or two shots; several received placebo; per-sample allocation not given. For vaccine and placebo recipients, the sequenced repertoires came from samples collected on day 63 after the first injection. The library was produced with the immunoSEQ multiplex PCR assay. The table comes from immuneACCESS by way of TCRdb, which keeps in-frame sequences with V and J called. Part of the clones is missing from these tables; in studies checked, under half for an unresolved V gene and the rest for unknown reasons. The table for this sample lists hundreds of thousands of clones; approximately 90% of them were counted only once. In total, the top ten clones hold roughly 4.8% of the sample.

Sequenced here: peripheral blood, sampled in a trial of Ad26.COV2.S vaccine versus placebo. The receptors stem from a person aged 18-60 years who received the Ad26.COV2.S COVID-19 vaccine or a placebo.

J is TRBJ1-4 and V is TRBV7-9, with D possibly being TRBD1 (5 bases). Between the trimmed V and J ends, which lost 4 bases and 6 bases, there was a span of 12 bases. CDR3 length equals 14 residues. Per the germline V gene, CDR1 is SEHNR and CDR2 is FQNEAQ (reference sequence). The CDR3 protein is CASSYRQNDEKLFF. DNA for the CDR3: TGTGCCAGCAGCTATAGACAGAACGATGAAAAACTGTTTTTT.

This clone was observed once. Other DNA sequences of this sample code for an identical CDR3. The CDR3 DNA follows: TGTGCCAGCTCACCTCGAGTGAACACCGGGGAGCTGTTTTTT. Amino acids: CASSPRVNTGELFF. The genes are TRBV18 and TRBJ2-2; D gene unclear. Trimming left V 3 bases short and J 1 base short, with 6 bases between. Germline-derived CDR1 and CDR2 are KGHSH and LQKENI. CDR3 length equals 14 residues.

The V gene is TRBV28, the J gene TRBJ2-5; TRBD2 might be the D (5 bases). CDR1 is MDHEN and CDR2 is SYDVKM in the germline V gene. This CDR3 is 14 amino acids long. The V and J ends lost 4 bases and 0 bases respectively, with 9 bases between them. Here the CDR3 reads CASSSAGYQETQYF. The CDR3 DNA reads TGTGCCAGCAGTTCTGCGGGCTACCAAGAGACCCAGTACTTC.

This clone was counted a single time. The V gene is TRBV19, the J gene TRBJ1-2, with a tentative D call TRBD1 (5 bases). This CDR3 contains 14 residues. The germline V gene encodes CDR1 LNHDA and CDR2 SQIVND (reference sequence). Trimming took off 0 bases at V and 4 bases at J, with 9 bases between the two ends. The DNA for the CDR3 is TGTGCCAGTAGTATAGAAGCGGGGCGCTATGGCTACACCTTC. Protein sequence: CASSIEAGRYGYTF.

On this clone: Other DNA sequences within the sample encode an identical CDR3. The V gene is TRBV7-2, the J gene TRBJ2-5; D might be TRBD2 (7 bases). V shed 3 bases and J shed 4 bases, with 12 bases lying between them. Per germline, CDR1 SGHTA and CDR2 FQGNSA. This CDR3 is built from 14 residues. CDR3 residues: CASSLAGAGETQYF. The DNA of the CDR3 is TGTGCCAGCAGCTTGGCGGGGGCTGGAGAGACCCAGTACTTC.

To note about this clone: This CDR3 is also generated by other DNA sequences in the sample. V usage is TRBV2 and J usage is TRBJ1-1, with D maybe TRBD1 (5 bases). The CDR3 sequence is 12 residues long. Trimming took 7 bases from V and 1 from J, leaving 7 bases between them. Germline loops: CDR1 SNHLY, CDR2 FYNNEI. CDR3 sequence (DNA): TGTGCCAGCATCGGGGGGAACACTGAAGCTTTCTTT. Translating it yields CASIGGNTEAFF.

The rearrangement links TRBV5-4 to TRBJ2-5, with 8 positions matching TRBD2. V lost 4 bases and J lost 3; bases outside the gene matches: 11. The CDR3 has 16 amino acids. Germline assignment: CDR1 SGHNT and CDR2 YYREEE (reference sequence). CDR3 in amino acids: CASSAKSGGGEETQYF. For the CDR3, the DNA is TGTGCCAGCAGCGCGAAAAGCGGGGGCGGGGAAGAGACCCAGTACTTC.

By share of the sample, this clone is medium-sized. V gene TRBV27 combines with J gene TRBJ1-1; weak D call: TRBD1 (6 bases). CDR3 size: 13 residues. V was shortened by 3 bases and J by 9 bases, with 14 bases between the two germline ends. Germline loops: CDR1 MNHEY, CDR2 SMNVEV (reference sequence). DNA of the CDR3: TGTGCCAGCAGTTTCCCCCAGACAGGACAAGCTTTCTTT. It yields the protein CASSFPQTGQAFF.

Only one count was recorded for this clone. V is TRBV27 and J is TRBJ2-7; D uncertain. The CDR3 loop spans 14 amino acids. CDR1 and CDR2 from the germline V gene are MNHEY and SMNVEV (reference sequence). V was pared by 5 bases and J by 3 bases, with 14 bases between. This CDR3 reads CASSPSRTHYEQYF. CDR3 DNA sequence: TGTGCCAGCAGTCCCTCCCGGACCCACTACGAGCAGTACTTC.

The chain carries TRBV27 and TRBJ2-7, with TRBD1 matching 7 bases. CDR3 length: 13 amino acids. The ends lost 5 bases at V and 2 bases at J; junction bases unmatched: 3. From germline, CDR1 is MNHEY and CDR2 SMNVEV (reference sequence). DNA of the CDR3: TGTGCCAGCAGTCCGGGACAGACCTACGAGCAGTACTTC. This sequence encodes CASSPGQTYEQYF.

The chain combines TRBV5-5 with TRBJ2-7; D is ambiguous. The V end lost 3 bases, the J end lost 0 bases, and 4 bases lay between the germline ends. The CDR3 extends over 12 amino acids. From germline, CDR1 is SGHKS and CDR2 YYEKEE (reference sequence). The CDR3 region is CASSSLSYEQYF. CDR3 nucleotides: TGTGCCAGCAGCTCCCTCTCCTACGAGCAGTACTTC.

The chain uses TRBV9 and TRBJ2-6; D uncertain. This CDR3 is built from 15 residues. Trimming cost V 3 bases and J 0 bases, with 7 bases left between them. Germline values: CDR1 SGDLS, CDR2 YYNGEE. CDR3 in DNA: TGTGCCAGCAGCGGTTTTCACTCTGGGGCCAACGTCCTGACTTTC. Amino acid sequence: CASSGFHSGANVLTF.

The DNA of the CDR3 is TGTGCCAGCAGATTAGCGGGAGGGCCTAGAAATGAGCAGTTCTTC. This encodes CASRLAGGPRNEQFF. The rearrangement links TRBV28 to TRBJ2-1; 11 bases align to TRBD2. The CDR3 loop spans 15 amino acids. The V gene end was trimmed by 6 bases and the J gene end by 7 bases; junction bases not matched to a gene: 8. Per germline, CDR1 MDHEN and CDR2 SYDVKM.

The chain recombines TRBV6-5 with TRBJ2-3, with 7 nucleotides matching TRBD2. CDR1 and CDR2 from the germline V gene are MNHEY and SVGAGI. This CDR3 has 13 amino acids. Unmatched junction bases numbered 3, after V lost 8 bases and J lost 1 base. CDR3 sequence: CASVSGRTDTQYF. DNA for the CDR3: TGTGCCAGCGTTAGCGGGCGCACAGATACGCAGTATTTT.

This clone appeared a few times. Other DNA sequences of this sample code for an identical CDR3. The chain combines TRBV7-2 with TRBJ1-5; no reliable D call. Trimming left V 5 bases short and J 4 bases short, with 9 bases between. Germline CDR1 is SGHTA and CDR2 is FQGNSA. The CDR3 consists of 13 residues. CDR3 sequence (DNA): TGTGCCAGCAGCGAGGCCGGGAATCAGCCCCAGCATTTT. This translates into CASSEAGNQPQHF.

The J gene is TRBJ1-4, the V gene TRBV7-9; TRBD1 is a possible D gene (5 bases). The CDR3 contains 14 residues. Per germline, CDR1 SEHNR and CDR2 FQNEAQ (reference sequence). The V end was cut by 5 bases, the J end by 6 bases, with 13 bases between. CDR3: CASSPGAMDEKLFF. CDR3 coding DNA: TGTGCCAGCAGCCCCGGGGCAATGGATGAAAAACTGTTTTTT.

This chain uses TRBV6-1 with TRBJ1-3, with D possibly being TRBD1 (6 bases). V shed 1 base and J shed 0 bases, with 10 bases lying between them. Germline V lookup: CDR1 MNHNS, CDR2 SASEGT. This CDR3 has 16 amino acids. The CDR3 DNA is TGTGCCAGCAGTGAAGACAGGGCCTTCTCTGGAAACACCATATATTTT. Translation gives CASSEDRAFSGNTIYF.

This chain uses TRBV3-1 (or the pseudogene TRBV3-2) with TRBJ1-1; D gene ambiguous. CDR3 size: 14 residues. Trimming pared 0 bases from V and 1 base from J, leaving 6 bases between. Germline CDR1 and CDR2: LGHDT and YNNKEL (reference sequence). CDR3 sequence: CASSQERGNTEAFF. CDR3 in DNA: TGTGCCAGCAGCCAAGAACGGGGGAACACTGAAGCTTTCTTT.

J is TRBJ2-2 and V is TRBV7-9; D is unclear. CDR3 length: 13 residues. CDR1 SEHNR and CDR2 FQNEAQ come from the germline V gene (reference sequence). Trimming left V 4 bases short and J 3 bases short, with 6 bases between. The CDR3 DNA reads TGTGCCAGCAGCTCGACCCACACCGGGGAGCTGTTTTTT. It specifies CASSSTHTGELFF.

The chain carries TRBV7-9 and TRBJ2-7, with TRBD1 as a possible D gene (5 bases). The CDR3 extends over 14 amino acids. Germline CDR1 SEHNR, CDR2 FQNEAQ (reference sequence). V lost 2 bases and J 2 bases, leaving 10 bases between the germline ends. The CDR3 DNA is TGTGCCAGCAGCTTAAACGACAGAACCTACGAGCAGTACTTC. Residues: CASSLNDRTYEQYF.

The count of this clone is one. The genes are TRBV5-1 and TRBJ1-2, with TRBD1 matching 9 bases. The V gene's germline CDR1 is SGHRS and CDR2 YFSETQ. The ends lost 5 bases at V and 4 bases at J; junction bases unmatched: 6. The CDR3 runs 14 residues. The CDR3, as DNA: TGCGCCAGCAGGGAACAGGGGGCGGGCTATGGCTACACCTTC. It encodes CASREQGAGYGYTF.